This is a list of T cell receptor beta chains from one sample in a study of human T cells and chemical hapten exposure. TCRdb used MiXCR to reprocess the RACE reads, holding one entry per CDR3 protein. The sample lists 350,000 to 450,000 distinct CDR3 sequences; 5.1% were seen once. The sample was whole blood, taken in connection with sensitization to the hapten diphenylcyclopropenone (DPC). The receptor source for this set is a woman between 50 and 59 years old with alopecia areata. Some clones in this sample may be carry-over from other donors' samples. Both conserved end residues are part of each CDR3. The D gene is left open where the match is weak. Rows may omit the clone size; those that give it use once, few, many or a size class.

size	V	J	D	CDR3	DNA
few	TRBV7-9	TRBJ2-7	.	CASSLAPRAYEQYF	TGTGCCAGCAGCTTAGCCCCCCGTGCCTACGAGCAGTACTTC
many	TRBV9	TRBJ1-1	TRBD1	CASSTSSGGRTEAFF	TGTGCCAGCAGCACTAGCTCAGGGGGCAGGACTGAAGCTTTCTTT
.	TRBV12-5	TRBJ1-1	TRBD1	CASGSGQMNTEAFF	TGTGCTAGTGGATCGGGACAGATGAACACTGAAGCTTTCTTT
many	TRBV7-8	TRBJ2-7	TRBD1	CASRPGQGVYEQYF	TGTGCCAGCAGGCCGGGACAGGGCGTCTACGAGCAGTACTTC
.	TRBV10-3	TRBJ2-7	.	CAISSSAFYEQYF	TGTGCCATCAGCTCTAGCGCATTCTACGAGCAGTACTTC
many	TRBV7-8	TRBJ1-1	.	CASSFNREGTEAFF	TGTGCCAGCAGCTTTAACCGGGAGGGCACTGAAGCTTTCTTT
few	TRBV20-1	TRBJ2-1	TRBD2	CSAREAGENEQFF	TGCAGTGCTAGAGAAGCGGGGGAGAATGAGCAGTTCTTC
few	TRBV7-9	TRBJ2-6	.	CASSFSVPSGANVLTF	TGTGCCAGCAGCTTCTCGGTCCCCTCTGGGGCCAACGTCCTGACTTTC
few	TRBV12-3/TRBV12-4	TRBJ2-2	.	CASSPRRRGNTGELFF	TGTGCCAGCAGTCCTAGACGGAGGGGGAACACCGGGGAGCTGTTTTTT
.	TRBV10-3	TRBJ2-2	.	CAISVKDDPAGELFF	TGTGCCATCAGTGTCAAGGACGACCCCGCCGGGGAGCTGTTTTTT
.	TRBV12-3/TRBV12-4	TRBJ1-1	.	CASSFGRDGVLEAFF	TGTGCCAGCAGCTTCGGCCGGGACGGGGTTCTAGAAGCTTTCTTT
few	TRBV2	TRBJ2-5	TRBD2	CASSTPSGGKLLQETQYF	TGTGCCAGCTCCACCCCCAGCGGGGGGAAGCTGTTACAAGAGACCCAGTACTTC
many	TRBV6-2/TRBV6-3	TRBJ2-7	.	CASSYQGPYEQYF	TGTGCCAGCAGTTACCAGGGCCCCTACGAGCAGTACTTC
many	TRBV9	TRBJ1-4	.	CASSGGGHEKLFF	TGTGCCAGCAGCGGAGGGGGGCATGAAAAACTGTTTTTT
few	TRBV2	TRBJ1-5	TRBD1	CASSGGQGGPQHF	TGTGCCAGCAGTGGGGGACAGGGCGGGCCCCAGCATTTT